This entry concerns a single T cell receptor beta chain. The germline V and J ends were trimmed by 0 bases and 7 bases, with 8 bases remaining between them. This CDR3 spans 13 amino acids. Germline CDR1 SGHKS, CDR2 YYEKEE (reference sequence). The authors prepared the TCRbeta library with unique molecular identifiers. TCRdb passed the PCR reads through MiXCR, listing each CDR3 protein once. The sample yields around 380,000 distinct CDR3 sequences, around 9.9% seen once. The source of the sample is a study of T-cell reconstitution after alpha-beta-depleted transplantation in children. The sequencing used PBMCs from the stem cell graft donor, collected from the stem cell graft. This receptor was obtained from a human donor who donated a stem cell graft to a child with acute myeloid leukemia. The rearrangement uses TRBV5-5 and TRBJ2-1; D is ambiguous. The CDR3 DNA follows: TGTGCCAGCAGCTTGGCCCCTCCGAATGAGCAGTTCTTC. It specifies CASSLAPPNEQFF.